This TCR beta chain derives from a study of blood T cell repertoires in COVID-19 (dated by TCRdb to 2018 to 2020). Regarding the study in general: Samples from collaborators originated in the United States, Italy and Spain and spanned both the acute and convalescent phases of COVID-19. The material from the prospective study consisted of cDNA or gDNA derived from T cells, B-cell-depleted T cells, or PBMCs. Subjects who had been exposed to COVID-19, were actively infected with it, or had recovered from it provided the deeply sampled blood TCRbeta repertoires that made up the dataset. A freely available public database, intended as a resource for researchers studying the immune response to SARS-CoV-2, is where the repertoires were released. Samples came from the ongoing ImmuneRACE study (first 160 participants) plus 1,254 subjects from 6 global collaborators. The sample metadata nearly always contained a de-identified subject ID, COVID-19 status, age in years and sex. Where available, HLA class I and class II types were taken from metadata supplied by the sample provider and were not determined by assay-based typing.

This clone was seen a single time. No cognate antigen has been identified for it. It has no much larger one-base neighbor in the sample; base qualities were not kept. TCRbeta CDR3 regions were amplified from genomic DNA by means of the immunoSEQ Assay, a bias-controlled multiplex PCR. In the source study's methods: Nucleated cell counts per sample were estimated from amplification of reference gene primers within the assay. To quantify the absolute abundance of each unique TCRbeta CDR3 rearrangement, sequence reads were collapsed and filtered. For each sample, productive Simpson clonality was calculated by taking the square root of Simpson's diversity index across productive rearrangements. TCRdb took this table from immuneACCESS and kept in-frame rearrangements with V and J called. Such tables lack part of the clones; where checked against another copy, unresolved V genes explain under half of the gap, and the rest is unexplained. V, J and clone size are those of that table, while D and trimming were read from the DNA. The sample contains about 300,000 clones, about 91% of them found a single time. The ten largest clones take up more than 6.5% of the sample.

What the study reported, not specific to this receptor: The quantity of clinical and demographic metadata differed by source and by participant and was supplied without curation.

Another Seattle source contributed samples from volunteer blood donors who had recovered from COVID-19. The collaborating institutions used their own protocols to collect whole blood in K2EDTA tubes. For TCRbeta analysis, collaborators shipped samples as frozen whole blood, isolated PBMCs, or DNA extracted from either of those sample types. Sequencing used peripheral blood. The receptor was derived from a woman in her twenties or thirties who had recovered from COVID-19.

The DNA is TGTGCCAGCAGCCAAGGAACGAGTAACTATGGCTACACCTTC. This gives the protein CASSQGTSNYGYTF. This chain joins TRBV4-2 to TRBJ1-2; the D gene cannot be resolved reliably. Its CDR3 holds 14 amino acids, cysteine through phenylalanine. Just the 42-base CDR3 DNA is kept, in frame starting at base 1. The germline V gene encodes CDR1 LGHNA and CDR2 YNFKEQ. V is reduced by 1 base and J by 1 base, leaving a spacing of 7 bases between them.